This T cell receptor beta chain was recorded in a study of T-cell memory formation after mild COVID-19 (dated by TCRdb to the early 2020s). As for the study more broadly: TCR sequence clusters from the two donors were found to be largely donor specific. In two donors, T-cell clones that expanded and contracted after mild COVID-19 were followed by sequencing TCRalpha and TCRbeta repertoires longitudinally. Two young, previously healthy adult volunteers, one female and one male, were included in the cohort. General study outcomes and caveats: Some responding clones were found in pre-infection memory, which suggests that pre-existing cross-reactive memory T cells took part in the SARS-CoV-2 response. Whether the second-wave clones peaking on day 37 were SARS-CoV-2 specific was not confirmed. Balanced CD4/CD8 phenotypes were observed for clones contracting from day 15 to 85, whereas a bias towards CD4+ was observed for a second wave of clones expanding from day 15 to 37. The study included only a couple of mild cases, and larger cohorts that include severe cases with pre-infection samples were judged to be necessary. Contracting CD4+ clones were found mainly in CM and EM memory subsets, while CD8+ clones were enriched in EMRA.

Notes on this clonotype: The antigen it binds to is not known. The sample holds no much larger clone one base away, and base qualities are not on file.

Reads for this sample came from an Illumina NovaSeq 6000. cDNA libraries for TCRalpha and TCRbeta were prepared by 5'RACE using constant-segment primers, with sample barcodes and unique molecular identifiers added. RNA was extracted from every sample with Trizol reagent. The libraries were amplified in two PCR steps, and the second step added a second sample barcode and Illumina TruSeq adapters. The libraries were sequenced on an Illumina NovaSeq using 2 x 150 bp paired-end reads. As for the authors' bioinformatics: Demultiplexing of reads and collapsing into UMI-guided consensus sequences were performed with migec v1.2.7. Using mixcr v2.1.11, UMI consensuses were aligned to TRA and TRB V and J templates and then assembled into clonotypes. A clonotype was counted as expanded or contracted only when both edgeR and NoisET called the clonotype significant, with the noise models trained on biological replicates. edgeR calls used a false discovery rate-adjusted p below 0.01 and a log2 fold-change threshold of 1. PCA with hierarchical clustering of max-normalized trajectories of the 1000 most abundant clonotypes was used as exploratory dynamics analysis. Separately sequenced CD4+ and CD8+ repertoires were used to assign a CD4 or CD8 phenotype to each responding clone. TCRdb ran its own pipeline on the public reads, namely fastp trimming at Q25 and MiXCR clone calling, and kept in-frame beta chains. Each entry is one CDR3 protein sequence, shown with its most common DNA and genes. The V and J calls and clone size are TCRdb's, not the authors'. The sample yields about 140,000 distinct CDR3 sequences; about 15% were counted once. Jointly, the top ten make up 11% to 15% of the sample.

PBMCs were isolated by Ficoll-Paque density gradient centrifugation. The germline V end is reduced by 4 bases and the J end by 5 bases; junction bases left unmatched: 8. The CDR1 and CDR2 encoded by the germline V gene are LGHNT and FRNRAP. Inclusive of the bounding cysteine and phenylalanine, the CDR3 is 15 residues long. Just the 45-base CDR3 DNA is kept, in frame starting at base 1. Sequencing was carried out using PBMCs or a T cell subset sorted from them (not recorded which). The receptor was derived from an adult woman who had mild COVID-19 (a few samples of this study predate the infection). The sample titles of this study are shuffled in the database, so cell type and time point are left out; the donor was told from shared clones. The receptor chain draws on TRBV12-5 and TRBJ2-1, and TRBD1 matches 7 of the central bases. The sequence in DNA is TGTGCTAGTGGTTCGACAGGGAACCCCAACAATGAGCAGTTCTTC. This sequence encodes CASGSTGNPNNEQFF.